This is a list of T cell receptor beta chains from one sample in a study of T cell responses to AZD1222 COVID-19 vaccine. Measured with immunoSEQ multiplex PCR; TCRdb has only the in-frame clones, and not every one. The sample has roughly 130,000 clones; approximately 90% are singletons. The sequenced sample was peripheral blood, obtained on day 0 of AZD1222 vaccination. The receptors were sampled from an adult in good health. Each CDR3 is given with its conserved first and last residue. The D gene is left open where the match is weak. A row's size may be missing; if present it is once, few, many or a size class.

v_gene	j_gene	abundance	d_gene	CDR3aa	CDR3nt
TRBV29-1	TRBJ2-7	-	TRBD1	CSVEGTGPYEQYF	TGCAGCGTTGAAGGGACAGGGCCCTACGAGCAGTACTTC
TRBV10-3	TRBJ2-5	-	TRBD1	CAISPGGRETQYF	TGTGCCATCAGCCCAGGGGGCCGAGAGACCCAGTACTTC
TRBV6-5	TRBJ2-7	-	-	CASSPSRPAAYEQYF	TGTGCCAGCAGCCCGTCGAGACCTGCGGCCTACGAGCAGTACTTC
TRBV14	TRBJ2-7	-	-	CASSRLGYEQYF	TGTGCCAGCAGCCGCCTGGGCTACGAGCAGTACTTC
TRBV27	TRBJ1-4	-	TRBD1	CASSFMGTAGVGEKLFF	TGTGCCAGCAGTTTTATGGGGACAGCCGGAGTGGGTGAAAAACTGTTTTTT
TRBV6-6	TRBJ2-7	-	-	CASSASYEQYF	TGTGCCAGCAGTGCGAGCTACGAGCAGTACTTC
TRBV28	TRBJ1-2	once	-	CASRPWGGAGYTF	TGTGCCAGCAGGCCGTGGGGGGGAGCTGGCTACACCTTC
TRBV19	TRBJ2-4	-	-	CASSIAGTKNIQYF	TGTGCCAGTAGTATCGCGGGGACCAAAAACATTCAGTACTTC
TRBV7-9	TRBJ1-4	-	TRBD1	CASSTPDRGEEKLFF	TGTGCCAGCAGCACCCCAGACAGGGGCGAAGAAAAACTGTTTTTT
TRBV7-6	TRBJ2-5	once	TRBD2	CASSSNSGGLETQYF	TGTGCCAGCAGTTCAAACAGCGGGGGTTTAGAGACCCAGTACTTC
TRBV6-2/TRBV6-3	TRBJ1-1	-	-	CASSYGPQVF	TGTGCCAGCAGTTACGGTCCGCAGGTCTTT
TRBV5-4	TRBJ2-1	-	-	CASSPEGRGASYNEQFF	TGTGCCAGCAGCCCAGAGGGTCGGGGGGCGTCCTACAATGAGCAGTTCTTC
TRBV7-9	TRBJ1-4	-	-	CASSTGTQGTNEKLFF	TGTGCCAGCAGCACGGGGACCCAAGGGACTAATGAAAAACTGTTTTTT
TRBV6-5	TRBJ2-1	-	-	CASSIHETRGEQFF	TGTGCCAGCAGTATACACGAGACTAGAGGCGAGCAGTTCTTC
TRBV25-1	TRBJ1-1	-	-	CASSGIDRYTEAFF	TGTGCCAGCAGTGGGATAGACAGGTACACTGAAGCTTTCTTT
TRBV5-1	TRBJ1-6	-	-	CASNPQGSPRSPLHF	TGCGCCAGCAACCCCCAAGGATCCCCTCGTTCACCCCTCCACTTT
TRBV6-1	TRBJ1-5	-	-	CASSEAGGAGQPQHF	TGTGCCAGCAGTGAGGCCGGAGGAGCAGGTCAGCCCCAGCATTTT
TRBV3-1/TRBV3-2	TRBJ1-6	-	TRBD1	CASSRRDSNSPLHF	TGTGCCAGCAGCCGTCGGGACAGTAATTCACCCCTCCACTTT
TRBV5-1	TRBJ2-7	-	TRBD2	CASSSGLAAYEQYF	TGCGCCAGCAGCTCTGGACTAGCGGCCTACGAGCAGTACTTC
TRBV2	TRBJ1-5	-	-	CASESEVTKPQHF	TGTGCCAGTGAAAGCGAGGTCACCAAGCCCCAGCATTTT
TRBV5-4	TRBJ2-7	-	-	CASRDQDEQYF	TGTGCCAGCAGGGACCAGGACGAGCAGTACTTC
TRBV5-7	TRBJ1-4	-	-	CASSLVSYPTNEKLFF	TGTGCCAGCAGCTTGGTGTCCTACCCAACTAATGAAAAACTGTTTTTT
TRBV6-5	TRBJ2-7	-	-	CASSYKAVLYEQYF	TGTGCCAGCAGTTACAAGGCGGTCCTCTACGAGCAGTACTTC
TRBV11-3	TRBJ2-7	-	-	CASSSSEGTYEQYF	TGTGCCAGCAGCTCCTCGGAGGGAACCTACGAGCAGTACTTC
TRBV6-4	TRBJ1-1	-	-	CASSAEGGGTEAFF	TGTGCCAGCAGTGCCGAGGGGGGGGGAACTGAAGCTTTCTTT
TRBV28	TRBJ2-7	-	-	CASSGVPEQYF	TGTGCCAGCTCAGGGGTCCCCGAGCAGTACTTC
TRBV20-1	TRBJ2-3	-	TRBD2	CSQRGDHTQYF	TGCAGCCAACGGGGGGATCACACGCAGTATTTT
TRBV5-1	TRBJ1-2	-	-	CASSLDQGTYGYTF	TGCGCCAGCAGCTTGGATCAGGGAACCTATGGCTACACCTTC
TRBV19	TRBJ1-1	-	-	CASKVAGPRDTEAFF	TGTGCCAGTAAGGTAGCGGGACCGAGGGACACTGAAGCTTTCTTT
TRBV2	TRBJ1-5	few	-	CASNRVDQPQHF	TGTGCCAGCAACAGGGTGGATCAGCCCCAGCATTTT
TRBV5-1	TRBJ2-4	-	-	CASSLGEAKNIQYF	TGCGCCAGCAGCTTAGGAGAAGCCAAAAACATTCAGTACTTC
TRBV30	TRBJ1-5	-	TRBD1	CAWSAPGDRGRGQPQHF	TGTGCCTGGAGTGCTCCGGGAGACAGGGGCCGAGGTCAGCCCCAGCATTTT
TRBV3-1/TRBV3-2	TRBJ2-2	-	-	CASRLGGVTGELFF	TGTGCCAGCAGGCTTGGCGGGGTCACCGGGGAGCTGTTTTTT
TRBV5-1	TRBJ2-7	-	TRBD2	CASSLTGGGVYEQYF	TGCGCCAGCAGCTTAACTGGCGGGGGAGTCTACGAGCAGTACTTC
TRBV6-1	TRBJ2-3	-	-	CASSEQGGVDTQYF	TGTGCCAGCAGTGAACAGGGGGGGGTAGATACGCAGTATTTT
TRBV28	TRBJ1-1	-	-	CAIRGSPNTEAFF	TGTGCCATCCGGGGCTCCCCGAACACTGAAGCTTTCTTT
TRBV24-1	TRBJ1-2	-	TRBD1	CATSDSTGIYGYTF	TGTGCCACCAGTGACTCGACAGGGATCTATGGCTACACCTTC
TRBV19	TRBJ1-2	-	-	CASSRSGGNYGYTF	TGTGCCAGTAGTAGAAGCGGCGGTAACTATGGCTACACCTTC